This T cell receptor beta chain was identified during a study of blood T cell repertoires in COVID-19. Across the whole study: Spain, Italy and the United States supplied samples that represented acute and convalescent COVID-19. T cells, B-cell-depleted T cells, or PBMCs provided the cDNA or gDNA that served as material.

As originally analysed: Counts of nucleated cells, estimated from reference gene primer amplification, were obtained. Here immunoSEQ multiplex PCR was the method, and the copy in TCRdb shows in-frame clones only, minus some. Clonal size and the V and J genes are those of that table, whereas D and trimming came from the DNA. The sample has just over 150,000 clones; about 88% are singletons. CDR1 MNHEY and CDR2 SVGEGT come from the germline V gene. Trimming shortened V by 0 bases and J by 2 bases, and 7 bases separated the two germline ends. The CDR3 spans 14 residues. Sample: peripheral blood. This receptor was taken from a woman aged 70 to 79 with acute or convalescent COVID-19. The chain uses TRBV6-2 or TRBV6-3 and TRBJ1-2, with unresolved D. CDR3: CASSYSERNYGYTF. The CDR3 DNA follows: TGTGCCAGCAGTTACTCGGAGCGGAACTATGGCTACACCTTC.